This T cell receptor beta chain stems from a study of preoperative IRX-2 immunotherapy in early breast cancer. Treatment specified: preoperative locoregional IRX-2 cytokine immunotherapy. Preoperative locoregional IRX-2 cytokine immunotherapy was tested in the phase Ib source study. Profiling relied on immunoSEQ multiplex PCR, and the TCRdb table lists in-frame clones only, not all of them. The data contain roughly 34,000 clones, around 92% of them singletons. Trimming cost V 10 bases and J 6 bases, with 16 bases left between them. The CDR3 has 12 residues. Germline lookup yields CDR1 MNHGY and CDR2 SAAAGT.

Sequenced here: tumor tissue, sampled after IRX-2 immunotherapy. This TCR came from a human donor with breast cancer. V gene TRBV6-8 combines with J gene TRBJ2-7; TRBD1 might be the D (6 bases). The CDR3 reads CATKTGQFEQYF. CDR3 coding DNA: TGTGCCACTAAAACCGGACAGTTCGAGCAGTACTTC.